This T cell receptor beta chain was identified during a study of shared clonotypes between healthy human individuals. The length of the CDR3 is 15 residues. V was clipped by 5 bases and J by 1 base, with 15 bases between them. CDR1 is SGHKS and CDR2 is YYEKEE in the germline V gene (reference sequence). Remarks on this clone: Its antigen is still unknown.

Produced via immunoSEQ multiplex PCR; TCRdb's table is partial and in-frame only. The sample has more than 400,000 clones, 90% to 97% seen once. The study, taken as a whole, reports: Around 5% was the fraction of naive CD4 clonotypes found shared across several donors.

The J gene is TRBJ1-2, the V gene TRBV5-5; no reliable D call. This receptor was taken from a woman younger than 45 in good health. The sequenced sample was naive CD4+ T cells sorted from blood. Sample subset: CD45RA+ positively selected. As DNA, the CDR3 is TGTGCCAGCAGAGAAGGCGGGCTTGGTAACTATGGCTACACCTTC. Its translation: CASREGGLGNYGYTF.